Listed here are 29 T cell receptor beta chains from one sample, sequenced in a study of shared clonotypes between healthy human individuals. Profiled with immunoSEQ multiplex PCR; TCRdb holds only in-frame clones, not every one. The profile shows approximately 330,000 clones, less than 85% of them singletons. Sequences were obtained from memory CD4+ T cells sorted from blood. The sample's subset: CD45RA-negative fraction. These receptors were obtained from a man aged 30 to 39 in good health.

The V and J genes are TRBV5-1 and TRBJ1-1; 7 bases fit TRBD1. This CDR3 region has 16 residues. J was trimmed by 0 bases and V by 1 base; bases with no gene match: 6. CDR1 is SGHRS, CDR2 YFSETQ, per germline. The CDR3 loop is CASSLQAGGMNTEAFF. DNA for the CDR3: TGCGCCAGCAGCTTGCAGGCAGGGGGGATGAACACTGAAGCTTTCTTT.

The rearrangement links TRBV29-1 to TRBJ2-7, with 8 bases matching TRBD1. The V gene's germline CDR1 is SQVTM and CDR2 ANQGSEA. This CDR3 is 14 amino acids long. V was pared by 3 bases and J by 3 bases, with 7 bases of the junction left unmatched. The CDR3 region is CSVEAGQGHYEQYF. In nucleotides, the CDR3 is TGCAGCGTTGAGGCAGGACAGGGTCACTACGAGCAGTACTTC.

The chain uses TRBV7-2 and TRBJ2-3; no definite D call. V gave up 5 bases and J gave up 3 bases, with 9 bases separating them. The CDR3 is 13 amino acids. Germline V gene data show CDR1 as SGHTA and CDR2 as FQGNSA. In nucleotides, the CDR3 is TGTGCCAGCAGCAACCTACGGACAGATACGCAGTATTTT. Encoded protein: CASSNLRTDTQYF.

The chain couples TRBV15 to TRBJ2-1; D remains unclear. CDR3 length equals 12 residues. Between the trimmed V and J ends, which lost 0 bases and 4 bases, there was a span of 1 base. Germline V CDR1 and CDR2: LNHNV, YYDKDF (reference sequence). This CDR3 reads CATSRDYNEQFF. The DNA of the CDR3 is TGTGCCACCAGCAGAGATTACAATGAGCAGTTCTTC.

The genes are TRBV5-1 and TRBJ2-7, with D possibly being TRBD1 (5 bases). CDR1 SGHRS and CDR2 YFSETQ come from the germline V gene. The CDR3 sequence is 17 residues long. V lost 1 base and J lost 2, with 19 bases in between. CDR3 DNA sequence: TGCGCCAGCAGCTTGAAGTGGCCGACGACAGCTCCCTACGAGCAGTACTTC. The encoded protein is CASSLKWPTTAPYEQYF.

The V gene is TRBV6-5, the J gene TRBJ2-6; the match to TRBD2 covers 8 bases. Germline-derived CDR1 and CDR2 are MNHEY and SVGAGI. J was trimmed by 16 bases and V by 6 bases; bases with no gene match: 14. This CDR3 is built from 14 residues. CDR3 region: CASSTRTSGRGLTF. In DNA, the CDR3 is TGTGCCAGCAGCACCCGCACTAGCGGCCGGGGTCTGACTTTC.

In this sample, this clone turned up a few times. V usage is TRBV28 and J usage is TRBJ2-3; maybe TRBD1 (7 bases). V was cut by 7 bases and J by 1 base, with 21 bases left in between. Germline loops: CDR1 MDHEN, CDR2 SYDVKM. The CDR3 is 17 residues long. The CDR3 bases are TGTGCCAGCATGGGAGGACAGGTCCCTTTCGGCACAGATACGCAGTATTTT. Translated: CASMGGQVPFGTDTQYF.

The CDR3 sequence is CAWLGGSAYSGYTF. The CDR3 coding sequence is TGTGCCTGGCTGGGCGGGAGCGCTTACTCTGGCTACACCTTC. The V and J genes are TRBV30 and TRBJ1-2, with no clear D. This CDR3 is built from 14 residues. V lost 5 bases and J 7 bases, leaving 20 bases between the germline ends. The germline V gene has CDR1 GTSNPN and CDR2 SVGIG (reference sequence).

The V gene is TRBV19, the J gene TRBJ2-5, with 8 nucleotides matching TRBD2. CDR3 length: 14 residues. Germline CDR1 is LNHDA and CDR2 is SQIVND (reference sequence). V was clipped by 4 bases and J by 4 bases; unmatched bases: 5. The chain's CDR3 is CASSRGTSIETQYF. The CDR3 DNA is TGTGCCAGTAGTAGGGGGACTAGTATAGAGACCCAGTACTTC.

This clone was detected ten times or more. The V call is TRBV27, the J call TRBJ2-7; D might be TRBD1 (6 bases). The V and J ends lost 5 bases and 0 bases respectively, with 29 bases between them. The CDR3 is 20 residues long. CDR1 MNHEY and CDR2 SMNVEV come from the germline V gene (reference sequence). CDR3 nucleotide sequence: TGTGCCAGCAGTCTCCGAATGCCCTTTAGTGGACAGACGATCTCCTACGAGCAGTACTTC. Its translation: CASSLRMPFSGQTISYEQYF.

V gene TRBV19 combines with J gene TRBJ1-4, with D possibly TRBD1 on 5 matching bases. The germline V and J ends were trimmed by 6 bases and 13 bases, with 24 bases remaining between them. This CDR3 contains 15 residues. Germline loops: CDR1 LNHDA, CDR2 SQIVND (reference sequence). The CDR3 nucleotides are TGTGCCAGTAGCGAGACGGACCAATGGGGAAGGGGACTGTTTTTT. This sequence encodes CASSETDQWGRGLFF.

The chain recombines TRBV18 with TRBJ1-2; D unresolved. Germline V lookup: CDR1 KGHSH, CDR2 LQKENI. The CDR3 is 15 residues long. Trimming removed 3 bases from V and 0 bases from J, with 11 bases in between. The CDR3 reads CASSPPRGSNYGYTF. As DNA, the CDR3 is TGTGCCAGCTCACCGCCCCGTGGGTCTAACTATGGCTACACCTTC. The full variable domain, in which reference TRBV18 and TRBJ1-2 provide the parts outside the CDR3, is NAGVMQNPRHLVRRRGQEARLRCSPMKGHSHVYWYRQLPEEGLKFMVYLQKENIIDESGMPKERFSAEFPKEGPSILRIQQVVRGDSAAYFCASSPPRGSNYGYTFGSGTRLTVV.

The chain carries TRBV6-5 and TRBJ2-1, with TRBD1 matching over 8 bases. Trimming removed 6 bases from V and 9 bases from J; junction bases left unmatched: 10. This CDR3 is built from 14 residues. Germline lookup yields CDR1 MNHEY and CDR2 SVGAGI. CDR3: CASSRDRMTVEQFF. CDR3 nucleotide sequence: TGTGCCAGCAGCCGGGACAGGATGACAGTTGAGCAGTTCTTC.

This clone was seen just once. V usage is TRBV5-1 and J usage is TRBJ2-3, with D perhaps matching TRBD1 (5 bases). The germline CDR1 and CDR2 sequences are SGHRS and YFSETQ. Trimming took off 5 bases at V and 3 bases at J, with 13 bases between the two ends. This CDR3 region has 14 residues. The CDR3 here is CASRESTGTDTQYF. As DNA, the CDR3 is TGCGCCAGCAGGGAATCTACAGGAACAGATACGCAGTATTTT.

The chain carries TRBV5-4 and TRBJ2-3; tentatively, D is TRBD1 (6 bases). The CDR3 sequence is 17 residues long. Germline V lookup: CDR1 SGHNT, CDR2 YYREEE (reference sequence). The V gene lost 0 bases and the J gene lost 6 bases, with 20 bases spanning the gap. The CDR3 nucleotides are TGTGCCAGCAGCTTGGATCCTGGACAGCTACTTCTGGATACGCAGTATTTT. It specifies CASSLDPGQLLLDTQYF.

This sequence joins TRBV9 and TRBJ2-7, with TRBD1 matching over 8 bases. CDR1 SGDLS and CDR2 YYNGEE come from the germline V gene. V shed 4 bases and J 4 bases; nucleotides not matched to a gene: 7. The CDR3 sequence is 14 residues long. The CDR3 reads CASSPGDRLYEQYF. The CDR3 coding sequence is TGTGCCAGCAGCCCCGGGGACAGGTTGTACGAGCAGTACTTC.

The chain is built from TRBV9 and TRBJ2-5, with TRBD2 as a possible D gene (5 bases). Trimming removed 0 bases at V and 7 bases at J, with 10 bases between. Germline V gene sequence: CDR1 SGDLS, CDR2 YYNGEE. The CDR3 consists of 13 residues. In DNA form, the CDR3 reads TGTGCCAGCAGCGTAGCGGTCGGAGGGACCCAGTACTTC. This codes for CASSVAVGGTQYF.

In its sample, this clone was seen a few times. This chain's CDR3 is CASSHWGEFGNTEAFF. In DNA, the CDR3 is TGTGCCAGCAGCCACTGGGGGGAGTTCGGAAACACTGAAGCTTTCTTT. The chain is built from TRBV5-6 and TRBJ1-1, with a tentative D call TRBD1 (5 bases). The CDR3 extends over 16 amino acids. The V gene's germline CDR1 is SGHDT and CDR2 YYEEEE. V lost 4 bases and J lost 2, with 18 bases in between. The full variable domain, in which reference TRBV5-6 and TRBJ1-1 provide the parts outside the CDR3, is DAGVTQSPTHLIKTRGQQVTLRCSPKSGHDTVSWYQQALGQGPQFIFQYYEEEERQRGNFPDRFSGHQFPNYSSELNVNALLLGDSALYLCASSHWGEFGNTEAFFGQGTRLTVV.

The chain employs TRBV4-2 and TRBJ2-3, with 13 nucleotides matching TRBD2. Germline CDR1 LGHNA, CDR2 YNFKEQ. The CDR3 runs 21 residues. Trimming at V came to 4 bases and at J to 4 bases, leaving 20 bases not matched to a gene. The CDR3 loop reads CASSPYNGLAGAPNKADTQYF. The CDR3 nucleotides read TGTGCCAGCAGCCCATACAACGGACTAGCGGGAGCCCCCAACAAGGCAGATACGCAGTATTTT.

The chain recombines TRBV19 with TRBJ2-5; D not certain. Germline CDR1 and CDR2: LNHDA and SQIVND (reference sequence). The CDR3 runs 13 residues. The V end was cut by 4 bases, the J end by 6 bases, with 12 bases between. In nucleotides, the CDR3 is TGTGCCAGTAGTACTCGGTTTGGCCAGACCCAGTACTTC. Protein: CASSTRFGQTQYF.

J is TRBJ2-7 and V is TRBV5-8; D gene uncertain. V lost 4 bases to trimming and J lost 2 bases, with 10 bases between them. CDR3 length equals 13 residues. The germline V gene has CDR1 SGHTS and CDR2 YDEGEE. CDR3 amino acids: CASSARTAYEQYF. The CDR3 bases are TGTGCCAGCAGCGCGAGGACGGCCTACGAGCAGTACTTC.

The chain combines TRBV5-4 with TRBJ2-1, with a possible D match to TRBD2 (6 bases). V dropped 4 bases and J dropped 8 bases, with 13 bases sitting between them. Germline CDR1 and CDR2: SGHNT and YYREEE (reference sequence). The CDR3 loop spans 13 amino acids. The CDR3 region has the DNA TGTGCCAGCAGCATGACTAGAGGAGATGAGCAGTTCTTC. This translates into CASSMTRGDEQFF.

The rearrangement links TRBV6-1 to TRBJ2-7, with 10 bases fitting TRBD2. The trim removed 6 bases at V and 4 bases at J, leaving 3 bases unmatched. CDR1 MNHNS and CDR2 SASEGT come from the germline V gene. The CDR3 loop spans 13 amino acids. The CDR3 spells CASRLAGIYEQYF. CDR3 sequence (DNA): TGTGCCAGCAGACTAGCGGGGATTTACGAGCAGTACTTC.

This CDR3 is CSAARGVAGDNEQFF. Written as DNA, the CDR3 is TGCAGCGCCGCTCGGGGGGTAGCGGGTGACAATGAGCAGTTCTTC. The chain is built from TRBV29-1 and TRBJ2-1; 7 nucleotides line up with TRBD2. From germline, CDR1 is SQVTM and CDR2 ANQGSEA. The CDR3 consists of 15 residues. Germline trimming cut 7 bases from V and 5 bases from J; bases unmatched to any gene: 14.

The chain employs TRBV27 and TRBJ1-2; weak D call: TRBD1 (5 bases). Germline CDR1 is MNHEY and CDR2 is SMNVEV (reference sequence). The CDR3 sequence is 14 residues long. V shed 3 bases and J shed 4 bases, with 12 bases lying between them. The chain's CDR3 is CASSLGGIPYGYTF. The DNA of the CDR3 is TGTGCCAGCAGTTTGGGGGGGATCCCCTATGGCTACACCTTC.

The J gene is TRBJ2-7, the V gene TRBV6-1; D is undetermined. The CDR3 spans 14 residues. Trimming removed 4 bases from V and 2 bases from J, with 12 bases in between. Germline V gene lookup returns CDR1 MNHNS and CDR2 SASEGT. The CDR3 sequence: CASSAAMTPYEQYF. CDR3 coding DNA: TGTGCCAGCAGTGCGGCTATGACCCCCTACGAGCAGTACTTC.

The rearrangement uses TRBV5-6 and TRBJ2-4, with D tentatively TRBD2 (7 bases). V was cut by 4 bases and J by 6 bases, with 17 bases left in between. The CDR3 has 15 residues. Germline CDR1 is SGHDT and CDR2 is YYEEEE. Written as DNA, the CDR3 is TGTGCCAGCAGCGGACCGGGGGGCAGTGGAAACATTCAGTACTTC. Translating it yields CASSGPGGSGNIQYF.

The gene calls are TRBV7-9 and TRBJ1-2; 8 positions agree with TRBD1. The CDR3 has 18 amino acids. Germline assignment: CDR1 SEHNR and CDR2 FQNEAQ (reference sequence). V shed 5 bases and J 7 bases; nucleotides not matched to a gene: 21. CDR3 coding DNA: TGTGCCAGCAGCCTAACGGGGGGAATGTGGACAGGGCCAGTTGGCTACACCTTC. This codes for CASSLTGGMWTGPVGYTF.

This chain connects TRBV7-3 to TRBJ2-2; D gene ambiguous. In germline, CDR1 is SGHTA, CDR2 FQGTGA. Between the trimmed V and J ends, which lost 2 bases and 0 bases, there was a span of 7 bases. The CDR3 covers 15 residues. CDR3: CASSLGLSNTGELFF. The CDR3 bases are TGTGCCAGCAGCTTAGGGCTATCGAACACCGGGGAGCTGTTTTTT.